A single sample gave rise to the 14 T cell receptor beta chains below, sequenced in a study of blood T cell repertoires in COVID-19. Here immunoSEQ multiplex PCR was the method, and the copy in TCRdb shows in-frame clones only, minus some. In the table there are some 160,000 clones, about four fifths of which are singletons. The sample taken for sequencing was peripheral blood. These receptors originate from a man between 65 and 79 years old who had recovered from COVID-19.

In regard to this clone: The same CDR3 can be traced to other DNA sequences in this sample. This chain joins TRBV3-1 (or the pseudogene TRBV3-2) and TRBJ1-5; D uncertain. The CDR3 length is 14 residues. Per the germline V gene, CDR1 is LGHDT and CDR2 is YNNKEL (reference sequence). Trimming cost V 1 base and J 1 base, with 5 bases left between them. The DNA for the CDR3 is TGTGCCAGCAGCCAAGGTGGCAGCAATCAGCCCCAGCATTTT. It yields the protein CASSQGGSNQPQHF.

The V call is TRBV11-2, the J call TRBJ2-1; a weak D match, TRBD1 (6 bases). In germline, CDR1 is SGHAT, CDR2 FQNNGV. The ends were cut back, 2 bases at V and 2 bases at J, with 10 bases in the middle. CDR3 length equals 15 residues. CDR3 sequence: CASSLSQGTYNEQFF. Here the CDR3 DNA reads TGTGCCAGCAGCTTATCCCAGGGGACCTACAATGAGCAGTTCTTC.

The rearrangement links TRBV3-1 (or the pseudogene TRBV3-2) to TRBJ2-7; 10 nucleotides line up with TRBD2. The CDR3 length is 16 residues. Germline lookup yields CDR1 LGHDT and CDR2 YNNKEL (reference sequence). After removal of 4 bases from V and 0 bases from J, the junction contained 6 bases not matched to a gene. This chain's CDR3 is CASSPGLAKGSYEQYF. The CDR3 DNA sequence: TGTGCCAGCAGCCCGGGACTAGCGAAGGGCTCCTACGAGCAGTACTTC.

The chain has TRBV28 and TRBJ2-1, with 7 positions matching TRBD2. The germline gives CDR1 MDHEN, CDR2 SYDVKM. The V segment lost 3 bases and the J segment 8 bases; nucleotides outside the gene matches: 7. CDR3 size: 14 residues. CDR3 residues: CASSLASGGHEQFF. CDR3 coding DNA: TGTGCCAGCAGTTTGGCTAGCGGAGGCCATGAGCAGTTCTTC.

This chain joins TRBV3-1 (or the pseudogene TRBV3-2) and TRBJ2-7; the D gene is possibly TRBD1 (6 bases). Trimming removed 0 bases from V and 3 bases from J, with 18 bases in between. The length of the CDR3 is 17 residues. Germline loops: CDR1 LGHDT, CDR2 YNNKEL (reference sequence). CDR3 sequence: CASSQDLGTTRGYEQYF. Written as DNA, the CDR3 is TGTGCCAGCAGCCAAGATCTGGGGACAACTAGGGGCTACGAGCAGTACTTC.

CDR3 bases: TGCAGTGCATACGACAGGGGGGAGCAGTACTTC. As protein: CSAYDRGEQYF. The chain has TRBV20-1 and TRBJ2-7; 9 bases fit TRBD1. Looked up from germline, CDR1 is DFQATT and CDR2 is SNEGSKA (reference sequence). V lost 6 bases, J lost 7 bases, and 4 bases stayed unmatched. CDR3 length: 11 amino acids.

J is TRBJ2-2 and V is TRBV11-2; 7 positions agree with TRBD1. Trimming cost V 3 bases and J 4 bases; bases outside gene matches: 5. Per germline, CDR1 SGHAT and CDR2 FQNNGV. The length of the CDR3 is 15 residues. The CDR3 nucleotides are TGTGCCAGCAGCTTCAGACCAGGGGGCACCGGGGAGCTGTTTTTT. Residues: CASSFRPGGTGELFF.

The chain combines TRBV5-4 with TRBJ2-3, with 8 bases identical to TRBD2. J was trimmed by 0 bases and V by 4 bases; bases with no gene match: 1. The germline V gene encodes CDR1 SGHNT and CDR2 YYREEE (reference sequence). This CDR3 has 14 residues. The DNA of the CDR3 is TGTGCCAGCAGCGGGACTAGGAGCACAGATACGCAGTATTTT. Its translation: CASSGTRSTDTQYF.

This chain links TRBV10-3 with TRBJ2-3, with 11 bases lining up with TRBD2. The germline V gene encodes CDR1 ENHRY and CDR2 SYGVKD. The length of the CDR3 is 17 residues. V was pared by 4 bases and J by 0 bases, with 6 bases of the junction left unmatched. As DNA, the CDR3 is TGTGCCATCAGTGGAGAGGGACTAGCGGCTAGCACAGATACGCAGTATTTT. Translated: CAISGEGLAASTDTQYF.

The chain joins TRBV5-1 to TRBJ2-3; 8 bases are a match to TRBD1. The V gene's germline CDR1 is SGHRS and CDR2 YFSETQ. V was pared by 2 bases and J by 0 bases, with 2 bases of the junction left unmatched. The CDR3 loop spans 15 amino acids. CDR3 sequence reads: CASSLQGESTDTQYF. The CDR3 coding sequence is TGCGCCAGCAGCTTACAGGGGGAAAGCACAGATACGCAGTATTTT.

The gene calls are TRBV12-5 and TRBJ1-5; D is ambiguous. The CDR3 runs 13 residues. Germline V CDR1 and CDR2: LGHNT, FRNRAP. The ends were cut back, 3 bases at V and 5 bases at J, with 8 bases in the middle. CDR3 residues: CASGFGVHQPQHF. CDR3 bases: TGTGCTAGTGGTTTCGGGGTCCATCAGCCCCAGCATTTT.

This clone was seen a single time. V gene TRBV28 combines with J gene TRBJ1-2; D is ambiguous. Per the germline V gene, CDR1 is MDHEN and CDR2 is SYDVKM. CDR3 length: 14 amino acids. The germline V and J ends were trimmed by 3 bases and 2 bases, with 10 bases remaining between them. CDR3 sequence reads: CASSFGNRNYGYTF. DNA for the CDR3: TGTGCCAGCAGTTTTGGTAACAGAAACTATGGCTACACCTTC.

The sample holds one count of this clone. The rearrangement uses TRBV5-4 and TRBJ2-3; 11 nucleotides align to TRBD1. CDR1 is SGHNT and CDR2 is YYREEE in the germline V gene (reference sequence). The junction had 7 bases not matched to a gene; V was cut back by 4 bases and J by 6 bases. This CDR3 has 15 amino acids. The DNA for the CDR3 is TGTGCCAGCAGCGTCGGGACAGGGGGTCCGGATACGCAGTATTTT. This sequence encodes CASSVGTGGPDTQYF. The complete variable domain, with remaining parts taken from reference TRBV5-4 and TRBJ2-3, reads ETGVTQSPTHLIKTRGQQVTLRCSSQSGHNTVSWYQQALGQGPQFIFQYYREEENGRGNFPPRFSGLQFPNYSSELNVNALELDDSALYLCASSVGTGGPDTQYFGPGTRLTVL.

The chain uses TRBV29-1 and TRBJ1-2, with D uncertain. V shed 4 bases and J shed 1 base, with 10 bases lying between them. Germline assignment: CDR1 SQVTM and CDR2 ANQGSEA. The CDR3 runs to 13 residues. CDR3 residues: CSVVGVSNYGYTF. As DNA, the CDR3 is TGCAGCGTTGTGGGCGTTAGTAACTATGGCTACACCTTC.